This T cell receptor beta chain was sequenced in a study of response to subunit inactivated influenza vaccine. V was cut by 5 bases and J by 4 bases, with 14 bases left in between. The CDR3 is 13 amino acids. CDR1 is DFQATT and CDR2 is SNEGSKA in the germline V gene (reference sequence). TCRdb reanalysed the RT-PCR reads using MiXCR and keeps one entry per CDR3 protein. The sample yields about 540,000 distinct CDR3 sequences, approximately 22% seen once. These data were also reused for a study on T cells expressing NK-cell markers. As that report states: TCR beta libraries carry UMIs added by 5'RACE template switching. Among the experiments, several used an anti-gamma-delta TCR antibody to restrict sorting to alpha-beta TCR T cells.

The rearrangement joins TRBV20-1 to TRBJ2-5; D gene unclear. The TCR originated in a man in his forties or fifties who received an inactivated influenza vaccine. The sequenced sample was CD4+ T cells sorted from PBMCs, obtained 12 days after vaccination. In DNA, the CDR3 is TGCAGTGCTCCACCAGGAAGTACAGAGACCCAGTACTTC. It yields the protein CSAPPGSTETQYF.